This is a list of T cell receptor beta chains from one sample in a study of T cells in Graves' hyperthyroidism and ophthalmopathy. TCRdb re-called the multiplex PCR reads through MiXCR, storing one row per CDR3 protein. The sample lists a few hundred thousand distinct CDR3 sequences; around 21% were seen once. Sample: blood. Receptor source: a man aged 18 to 30 with Graves' hyperthyroidism. Each CDR3 is given with its conserved first and last residue. The order of the fields is clone size, D gene, J gene, V gene, CDR3 protein. D genes are given only for firm matches. Clone size appears in some rows only: once, few, many, or a class for an expanded clone.

>many|TRBD1|TRBJ2-7|TRBV28
CASTVPGQGPYEQYF
>many|TRBD1|TRBJ1-5|TRBV12-3/TRBV12-4
CASSLGQGIDQPQHF
>many|.|TRBJ1-5|TRBV28
CASSLIGQVSNQPQHF
>many|.|TRBJ2-5|TRBV12-3/TRBV12-4
CASSSANWRGGQGGETQYF
>many|TRBD1|TRBJ2-7|TRBV5-1
CASSLVGQGRSYEQYF
>.|.|TRBJ1-1|TRBV6-4
CASRRSQGSNTEAFF
>.|TRBD1|TRBJ1-2|TRBV7-2
CASIVKTGGVYGYTF
>.|.|TRBJ2-5|TRBV11-2
CASSPGGAGRFGETQYF
>.|.|TRBJ2-5|TRBV7-2
CASSLNRNQETQYF
>.|TRBD2|TRBJ2-5|TRBV6-5
CASSYLGGFRIETQYF
>many|.|TRBJ2-5|TRBV18
CASSPLRRPETQYF
>few|.|TRBJ2-7|TRBV12-3/TRBV12-4
CASRGGMVSEQYF
>many|TRBD1|TRBJ1-2|TRBV11-2
CASSLLSGTGNFGYTF
>many|TRBD2|TRBJ2-5|TRBV28
CASRTGGEETQYF
>many|TRBD2|TRBJ2-2|TRBV15
CATRSTGGGTGELFF
>few|TRBD1|TRBJ1-5|TRBV28
CASSSPGGGNQPQHF
>.|TRBD1|TRBJ2-7|TRBV7-9
CASSLPGGGYEQYF
>many|.|TRBJ2-2|TRBV12-3/TRBV12-4
CASSLRQDGELFF
>many|.|TRBJ1-1|TRBV20-1
CSAAWGRTEAFF
>few|.|TRBJ2-6|TRBV29-1
CSVEQGTGANVLTF
>few|.|TRBJ2-7|TRBV2
CASNRGAGAYEQYF
>many|.|TRBJ1-1|TRBV12-3/TRBV12-4
CASSPGGAGEAFF
>.|.|TRBJ2-7|TRBV7-2
CASSSQGVYEQYF
>few|.|TRBJ2-5|TRBV7-6
CASTLEDLSQAETQYF
>.|.|TRBJ2-7|TRBV27
CASSLGLPPTYEQYF
>.|TRBD1|TRBJ1-1|TRBV28
CASTPVRKDRGVGAFF
>many|.|TRBJ1-1|TRBV30
CAWSTSTEAFF
>many|.|TRBJ1-5|TRBV11-2
CASSWDPEKPQHF
>.|TRBD1|TRBJ1-1|TRBV6-4
CASSSIDRGAEAFF
>.|.|TRBJ1-1|TRBV6-5
CASSYSLGEYTEAFF
>.|.|TRBJ1-3|TRBV27
CASSLSEKDRSSGNTIYF
>many|.|TRBJ1-2|TRBV6-1
CASSAQGTRGYTF
>.|.|TRBJ2-5|TRBV3-1
CASSQDQNSQETQYF
>many|TRBD1|TRBJ1-5|TRBV7-8
CASSPEGARQPQHF
>.|.|TRBJ2-6|TRBV15
CATSRAGGSGANVLTF
>many|.|TRBJ2-7|TRBV5-4
CASSITGYEQYF
>.|.|TRBJ2-7|TRBV6-2/TRBV6-3
CASIDRHSYEQYF
>few|TRBD1|TRBJ2-5|TRBV6-1
CASSGRDRLETQYF
>many|.|TRBJ2-5|TRBV30
CACEGLGETQYF
>many|.|TRBJ1-5|TRBV6-1
CASSPQVSNQPQHF
>many|.|TRBJ2-7|TRBV6-5
CASSYSTVNEQYF
>few|.|TRBJ1-1|TRBV4-1
CASSPARRTEAFF
>.|.|TRBJ2-7|TRBV7-8
CASSSMHNSYEQYF
>many|.|TRBJ2-7|TRBV6-8
CASSYSNSIDYEQYF
>many|.|TRBJ1-5|TRBV4-1
CASSQGQADQPQHF
>many|TRBD1|TRBJ1-1|TRBV4-2
CASSPGGTVGGGTEAFF